The 22 T cell receptor beta chains below were found in one sample sequenced in a study of T-cell reconstitution after alpha-beta-depleted transplantation in children. As it was prepared, the TCRbeta library received unique molecular identifiers. TCRdb re-analysed the PCR reads in MiXCR, keeping a single row per CDR3 protein. Of over 150,000 distinct CDR3 sequences in the sample, approximately 6.3% were seen once. The starting material was PBMCs, obtained before TCRalphabeta/CD19-depleted stem cell transplant. The receptors stem from a boy aged 2 to 10 with acute lymphoblastic leukemia, due to receive a stem cell transplant.

This clonotype was seen many times. J is TRBJ2-2 and V is TRBV3-1; D is uncertain. This CDR3 is 11 amino acids long. Between the trimmed V and J ends, which lost 7 bases and 5 bases, there was a span of 5 bases. Germline lookup yields CDR1 LGHDT and CDR2 YNNKEL (reference sequence). The CDR3 reads CASTRTGELFF. CDR3 sequence (DNA): TGTGCCAGCACCCGAACCGGGGAGCTGTTTTTT.

This clonotype was detected many times. This sequence joins TRBV12-3 or TRBV12-4 and TRBJ2-3; D possibly corresponds to TRBD2 (6 bases). This CDR3 comprises 15 residues. V was clipped by 1 base and J by 2 bases, with 10 bases between them. As DNA, the CDR3 is TGTGCCAGCAGTTTAGATCGGGGGAACACAGATACGCAGTATTTT. Its translation: CASSLDRGNTDTQYF.

The chain links TRBV6-2 or TRBV6-3 to TRBJ1-5, with D perhaps matching TRBD1 (5 bases). This CDR3 has 18 residues. Germline V lookup: CDR1 MNHEY, CDR2 SVGEGT. V lost 2 bases, J lost 2 bases, and 19 bases lay in between. The CDR3 region has the DNA TGTGCCAGCAGTTACCCCCCGGGGGGGAGCTCTGGCAATCAGCCCCAGCATTTT. Translating gives CASSYPPGGSSGNQPQHF.

This clonotype was detected ten times or more. CDR3 residues: CSARSPSGAYNEQFF. In DNA, the CDR3 is TGCAGTGCTAGAAGTCCCAGCGGGGCTTACAATGAGCAGTTCTTC. This chain joins TRBV20-1 and TRBJ2-1; 7 bases are shared with TRBD2. The CDR3 sequence is 15 residues long. J was trimmed by 4 bases and V by 2 bases; bases with no gene match: 8. Germline assignment: CDR1 DFQATT and CDR2 SNEGSKA (reference sequence).

This chain connects TRBV20-1 to TRBJ2-1, with 8 bases lining up with TRBD2. With 3 bases clipped from V and 5 bases from J, the junction kept 6 bases outside the gene matches. The CDR3 runs 14 residues. Looked up from germline, CDR1 is DFQATT and CDR2 is SNEGSKA (reference sequence). This CDR3 reads CSASNRGGHNEQFF. CDR3 DNA sequence: TGCAGTGCTAGTAACCGGGGGGGCCACAATGAGCAGTTCTTC.

The sample holds many counts of this clonotype. This sequence joins TRBV4-3 and TRBJ2-1, with 7 bases that match TRBD2. This CDR3 spans 12 amino acids. The germline gives CDR1 LGHNA, CDR2 YSLEER. V shed 0 bases and J 12 bases; nucleotides not matched to a gene: 2. DNA of the CDR3: TGCGCCAGCAGCCAAGAGGGAGGGACGCAGTTCTTC. Its translation is CASSQEGGTQFF.

CDR3 DNA sequence: TGTGCCAGCAGCTTAATTAGCAGGGAGACCCAGTACTTC. Its protein is CASSLISRETQYF. J is TRBJ2-5 and V is TRBV7-9; D not certain. This CDR3 comprises 13 residues. Germline CDR1 reads SEHNR; CDR2 reads FQNEAQ (reference sequence). With 2 bases removed from V and 5 bases from J, the gap between germline ends came to 9 bases.

This clonotype was counted ten times or more. The chain combines TRBV15 with TRBJ1-5; D is perhaps TRBD1 (6 bases). V was cut by 0 bases and J by 7 bases, with 13 bases left in between. The CDR3 is made up of 15 amino acids. Germline lookup yields CDR1 LNHNV and CDR2 YYDKDF (reference sequence). The CDR3 DNA follows: TGTGCCACCAGCAGAGATCCGTCAGGGGACCAGCCCCAGCATTTT. This sequence encodes CATSRDPSGDQPQHF. The full variable domain, its missing parts supplied by reference TRBV15 and TRBJ1-5, is DAMVIQNPRYQVTQFGKPVTLSCSQTLNHNVMYWYQQKSSQAPKLLFHYYDKDFNNEADTPDNFQSRRPNTSFCFLDIRSPGLGDTAMYLCATSRDPSGDQPQHFGDGTRLSIL.

The chain carries TRBV20-1 and TRBJ2-4, with unresolved D. V was clipped by 6 bases and J by 5 bases, with 14 bases between them. From germline, CDR1 is DFQATT and CDR2 SNEGSKA (reference sequence). The CDR3 is made up of 13 amino acids. The DNA for the CDR3 is TGCAGTGCCGACGGAACGCCGCAAAACATTCAGTACTTC. Its protein product is CSADGTPQNIQYF.

This clonotype was seen at least ten times. The rearrangement joins TRBV28 to TRBJ2-7, with D possibly being TRBD1 or TRBD2 (5 bases each). Trimming removed 8 bases at V and 3 bases at J, with 29 bases between. Germline V gives CDR1 MDHEN, CDR2 SYDVKM. This CDR3 contains 18 residues. The CDR3 here is CASGEGDGRLRRYYEQYF. CDR3 coding DNA: TGTGCCAGCGGGGAAGGGGACGGCCGGCTAAGACGGTACTACGAGCAGTACTTC. The full variable domain, with the rest looked up from reference TRBV28 and TRBJ2-7, is DVKVTQSSRYLVKRTGEKVFLECVQDMDHENMFWYRQDPGLGLRLIYFSYDVKMKEKGDIPEGYSVSREKKERFSLILESASTNQTSMYLCASGEGDGRLRRYYEQYFGPGTRLTVT.

The table lists this clonotype with many counts. The J gene is TRBJ2-1, the V gene TRBV12-5; D gene uncertain. Per germline, CDR1 LGHNT and CDR2 FRNRAP. The CDR3 length is 12 residues. Trimming took 2 bases from V and 11 from J, leaving 10 bases between them. The CDR3 loop reads CASGLFAGQQFF. The DNA for the CDR3 is TGTGCTAGTGGTTTGTTCGCCGGCCAGCAGTTCTTC.

This clonotype was recorded many times. This chain links TRBV4-3 with TRBJ2-3; the match to TRBD1 covers 7 bases. Germline CDR1 is LGHNA and CDR2 is YSLEER. Trimming took 1 base from V and 12 from J; bases not matched to a gene: 10. This CDR3 spans 14 amino acids. CDR3 region: CASSQVTTGTAQYF. CDR3 bases: TGCGCCAGCAGCCAAGTGACAACCGGGACAGCTCAGTATTTT.

In its sample, this clonotype was seen many times. The rearrangement uses TRBV18 and TRBJ1-1; perhaps TRBD1 as D (6 bases). Germline CDR1 is KGHSH and CDR2 is LQKENI. Trimming removed 4 bases at V and 3 bases at J, with 12 bases between. There are 14 residues in the CDR3. CDR3 sequence: CASSLGADYTEAFF. The CDR3 DNA reads as TGTGCCAGCTCACTGGGGGCAGATTACACTGAAGCTTTCTTT.

V gene TRBV9 combines with J gene TRBJ2-3; weak D call: TRBD2 (5 bases). The CDR3 consists of 15 residues. In germline, CDR1 is SGDLS, CDR2 YYNGEE. V shed 4 bases and J shed 4 bases, with 16 bases lying between them. CDR3 DNA: TGTGCCAGCAGCCTGCGGGCCCAACCCCCAGATACGCAGTATTTT. Its translation is CASSLRAQPPDTQYF.

This chain connects TRBV4-2 to TRBJ2-1; D perhaps matches TRBD2 (6 bases). The CDR3 runs to 15 residues. Per the germline V gene, CDR1 is LGHNA and CDR2 is YNFKEQ. Trimming stripped 5 bases from V and 3 bases from J, with 14 bases between. This CDR3 reads CASSTSGTVYNEQFF. The CDR3 bases are TGTGCCAGCAGCACGTCCGGGACTGTCTACAATGAGCAGTTCTTC.

This clonotype was seen at least ten times. V usage is TRBV7-2 and J usage is TRBJ2-5; tentatively, D is TRBD1 or TRBD2 (5 bases each). Germline V gene data show CDR1 as SGHTA and CDR2 as FQGNSA. The germline V and J ends were trimmed by 6 bases and 7 bases, with 12 bases remaining between them. The CDR3 contains 12 residues. Written as DNA, the CDR3 is TGTGCCAGCAGTTACTCTGGGGGGACCCAGTACTTC. Residues: CASSYSGGTQYF.

This clonotype was counted many times. The rearrangement uses TRBV5-1 and TRBJ2-7; D not resolved. In germline, CDR1 is SGHRS, CDR2 YFSETQ. This CDR3 is 15 amino acids long. V was cut by 0 bases and J by 3 bases, with 13 bases left in between. The CDR3 here is CASSLEAALNYEQYF. The CDR3, as DNA: TGCGCCAGCAGCTTGGAGGCCGCGCTTAACTACGAGCAGTACTTC.

This clonotype was observed many times. The V call is TRBV29-1, the J call TRBJ1-3; a weak D match, TRBD1 (6 bases). Germline lookup yields CDR1 SQVTM and CDR2 ANQGSEA. Deletions cut 5 bases from V and 4 bases from J, with 15 bases between. The CDR3 totals 14 residues. CDR3 sequence: CSVRDRTAGNTIYF. DNA of the CDR3: TGCAGCGTTCGGGATAGGACAGCCGGAAACACCATATATTTT. The variable domain in full, with the rest retrieved from reference TRBV29-1 and TRBJ1-3, is SAVISQKPSRDICQRGTSLTIQCQVDSQVTMMFWYRQQPGQSLTLIATANQGSEATYESGFVIDKFPISRPNLTFSTLTVSNMSPEDSSIYLCSVRDRTAGNTIYFGEGSWLTVV.

Ten or more counts support this clonotype. This chain links TRBV28 with TRBJ2-7; no clear D gene. Germline V lookup: CDR1 MDHEN, CDR2 SYDVKM. Trimming stripped 3 bases from V and 4 bases from J, with 4 bases between. The CDR3 is made up of 11 amino acids. The CDR3 loop is CASSLEYEQYF. The CDR3 coding sequence is TGTGCCAGCAGTTTGGAGTACGAGCAGTACTTC.

In this sample, this clonotype turned up many times. With a much larger clone just one base away, this may be a read error. The chain joins TRBV7-2 to TRBJ2-3; TRBD2 matches 8 bases. The CDR3 covers 16 residues. In germline, CDR1 is SGHTA, CDR2 FQGNSA. The CDR3 region is CASILGAGALQGTQYF. The CDR3 DNA sequence: TGTGCCAGCATCTTAGGAGCGGGGGCCCTACAGGGTACGCAGTATTTT.

This clonotype was seen at least ten times. The chain uses TRBV28 and TRBJ1-2, with unresolved D. In germline, CDR1 is MDHEN, CDR2 SYDVKM. CDR3 length: 15 residues. Trimming shortened V by 1 base and J by 3 bases, and 12 bases separated the two germline ends. CDR3 nucleotide sequence: TGTGCCAGCAGTTTATCTCCAAGGACGTACTATGGCTACACCTTC. The encoded protein is CASSLSPRTYYGYTF.

This clonotype has a handful of counts. V is TRBV7-9 and J is TRBJ1-1, with no clear D. The germline V and J ends were trimmed by 1 base and 0 bases, with 9 bases remaining between them. The germline V gene has CDR1 SEHNR and CDR2 FQNEAQ (reference sequence). The CDR3 length is 15 residues. The CDR3 DNA is TGTGCCAGCAGCTTAGTCCTGACATTGAACACTGAAGCTTTCTTT. Protein product: CASSLVLTLNTEAFF.